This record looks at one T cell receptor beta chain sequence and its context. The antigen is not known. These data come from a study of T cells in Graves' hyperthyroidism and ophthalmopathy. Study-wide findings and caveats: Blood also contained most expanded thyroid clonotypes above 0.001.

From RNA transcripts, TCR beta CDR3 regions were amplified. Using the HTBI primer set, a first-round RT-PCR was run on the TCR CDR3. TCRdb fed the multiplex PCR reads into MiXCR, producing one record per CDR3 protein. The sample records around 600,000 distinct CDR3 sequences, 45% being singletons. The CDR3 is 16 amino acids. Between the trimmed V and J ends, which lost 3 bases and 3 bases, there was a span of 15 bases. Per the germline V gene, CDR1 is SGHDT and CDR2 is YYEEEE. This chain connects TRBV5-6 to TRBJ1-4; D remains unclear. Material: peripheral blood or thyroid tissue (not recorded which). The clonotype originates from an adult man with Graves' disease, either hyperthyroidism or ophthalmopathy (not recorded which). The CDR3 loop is CASSSALRYPNEKLFF. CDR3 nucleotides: TGTGCCAGCAGCTCAGCTCTGAGGTATCCTAATGAAAAACTGTTTTTT.